This TCR beta chain was recovered during a study of shared T cell receptors in the human thymus. Profiled with immunoSEQ multiplex PCR; TCRdb holds only in-frame clones, not every one. The sample comprises 600,000 or so clones, about 87% of which are singletons, and roughly 0.0089% rests with the top ten. V lost 3 bases to trimming and J lost 8 bases, with 11 bases between them. Germline values: CDR1 SGHNT, CDR2 YYREEE (reference sequence). The CDR3 contains 12 residues. Another study also made use of these data, one on human thymus T cells. In that study: Related work found strong thymic repertoire overlap between unrelated individuals.

V usage is TRBV5-4 and J usage is TRBJ1-1, with D possibly TRBD1 on 5 matching bases. The sequencing sample was made of thymocytes. This sequence was found in a boy less than two years old with a congenital heart defect. The CDR3 is CASSSPAGEAFF. CDR3 bases: TGTGCCAGCAGCTCCCCTGCAGGGGAAGCTTTCTTT.